This TCR beta chain stems from a study of T cell repertoires in aging, cancer and after chemotherapy. As for the study in general: Paired samples before and after chemotherapy came from chronic lymphocytic leukemia patients on fludarabine- or bendamustine-based regimens. Some 8.1 million TCR reads were in the whole dataset. Study observations and caveats: Untreated cancer patients had significantly lower blood TCR diversity than age-matched healthy donors.

Amplification of TCR beta used genomic DNA extracted from peripheral blood. A mixed TRB-A/B primer pool amplified rearranged TRB by multiplex touch-down PCR. TCRdb independently ran MiXCR on the multiplex PCR reads; one entry per CDR3 protein. The sample shows about 6,600 distinct CDR3 sequences, around 30% of them seen only once. This clonotype was counted only a few times. Its antigen is undetermined. The V gene's germline CDR1 is LNHNV and CDR2 YYDKDF (reference sequence). The CDR3 spans 15 residues. Trimming stripped 4 bases from V and 3 bases from J, with 12 bases between. Sequenced material: blood. The chain links TRBV15 to TRBJ1-4; D perhaps matches TRBD1 (6 bases). The clonotype was recovered from a human donor with a blood cancer. The donor label of this sample is uncertain. The DNA of the CDR3 is TGTGCCACCAGCATCGAGACAGGTCCTAATGAAAAACTGTTTTTT. It codes for CATSIETGPNEKLFF.